A selection of T cell receptor beta chains follows, all from one sample in a study of blood T cell repertoires in COVID-19. TCRdb's table, derived via immunoSEQ multiplex PCR, lists solely in-frame clones and lacks some. The sample records fewer than 300,000 clones, 80% to 95% being singletons. Sequences were obtained from peripheral blood. These receptors were taken from a woman between 25 and 40 years old with COVID-19, enrolled during active disease. Each CDR3 is given with its conserved first and last residue. The D gene is left open where the match is weak. Only some rows state a clone size, as once, few, many or a class for expanded clones.

d_call j_call v_call clone_size cdr3_aa cdr3_nt
TRBD1 TRBJ2-3 TRBV7-2 - CASSSDRGPDTQYF TGTGCCAGCAGTTCTGACAGGGGTCCAGATACGCAGTATTTT
- TRBJ2-6 TRBV29-1 - CSVEGGQISSGANVLTF TGCAGCGTTGAAGGGGGGCAGATCTCCTCTGGGGCCAACGTCCTGACTTTC
TRBD1 TRBJ1-6 TRBV27 - CASRRTGSSSSPLHF TGTGCCAGCAGACGGACAGGGTCATCAAGTTCACCCCTCCACTTT
- TRBJ1-5 TRBV11-2 - CASSLGGQGNQPQHF TGTGCCAGCAGCTTAGGGGGGCAGGGCAATCAGCCCCAGCATTTT
TRBD1 TRBJ2-5 TRBV5-4 - CASNTGELRETQYF TGTGCCAGCAACACAGGGGAACTACGGGAGACCCAGTACTTC
- TRBJ1-2 TRBV19 few CASSIGTWTAGVYGYTF TGTGCCAGTAGTATAGGAACTTGGACAGCCGGCGTCTATGGCTACACCTTC
TRBD1 TRBJ1-1 TRBV19 - CASSSLRDSRTEAFF TGTGCCAGTAGTTCCCTCCGGGACAGTCGGACTGAAGCTTTCTTT
- TRBJ2-7 TRBV19 - CASPTDCYEQYF TGTGCCAGTCCCACGGACTGCTACGAGCAGTACTTC
- TRBJ1-5 TRBV30 - CAWSAPRVSNQPQHF TGTGCCTGGAGTGCCCCTCGGGTGAGCAATCAGCCCCAGCATTTT
- TRBJ1-4 TRBV3-1/TRBV3-2 - CASSQGHGHMFF TGTGCCAGCAGCCAAGGCCATGGACATATGTTTTTT
- TRBJ1-1 TRBV27 - CASSLARGGEAFF TGTGCCAGCAGTTTAGCCCGAGGGGGTGAAGCTTTCTTT
TRBD1 TRBJ1-3 TRBV10-3 - CAISARGTGSSGNTIYF TGTGCCATCAGTGCCCGGGGGACAGGGAGCTCTGGAAACACCATATATTTT
- TRBJ2-7 TRBV28 - CASSFRGLRNEQYF TGTGCCAGCAGTTTCCGGGGTCTGAGGAACGAGCAGTACTTC
TRBD1 TRBJ2-2 TRBV5-6 - CASSWGTGETGELFF TGTGCCAGCAGCTGGGGGACAGGGGAAACCGGGGAGCTGTTTTTT